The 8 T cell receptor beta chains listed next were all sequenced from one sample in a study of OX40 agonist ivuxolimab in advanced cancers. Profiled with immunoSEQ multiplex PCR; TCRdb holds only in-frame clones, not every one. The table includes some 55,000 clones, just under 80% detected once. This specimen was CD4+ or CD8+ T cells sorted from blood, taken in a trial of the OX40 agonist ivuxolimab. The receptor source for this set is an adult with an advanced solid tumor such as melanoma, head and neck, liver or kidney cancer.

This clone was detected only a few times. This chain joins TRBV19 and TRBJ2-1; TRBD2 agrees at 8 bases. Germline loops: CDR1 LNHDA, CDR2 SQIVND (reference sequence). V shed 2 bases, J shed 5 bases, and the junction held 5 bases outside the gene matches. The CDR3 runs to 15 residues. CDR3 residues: CASSIKAGAHNEQFF. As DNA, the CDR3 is TGTGCCAGTAGTATAAAAGCGGGGGCTCACAATGAGCAGTTCTTC.

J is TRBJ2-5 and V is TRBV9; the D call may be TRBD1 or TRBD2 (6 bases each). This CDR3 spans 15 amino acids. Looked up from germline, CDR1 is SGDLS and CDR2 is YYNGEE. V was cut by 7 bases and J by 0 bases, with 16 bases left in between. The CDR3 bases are TGTGCCAGCGGAAAGGGGGGTGCTTACCAAGAGACCCAGTACTTC. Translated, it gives CASGKGGAYQETQYF.

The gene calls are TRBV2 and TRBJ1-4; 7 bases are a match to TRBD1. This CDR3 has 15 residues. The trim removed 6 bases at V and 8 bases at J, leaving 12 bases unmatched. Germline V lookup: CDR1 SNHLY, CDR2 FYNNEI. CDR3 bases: TGTGCCAGCAGGCCCGTGACAGGGATCGGAGAAAAACTGTTTTTT. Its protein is CASRPVTGIGEKLFF.

The CDR3 is CASSQDLLQGAWGYTF. The CDR3 nucleotides are TGCGCCAGCAGCCAAGATCTTCTACAGGGGGCGTGGGGCTACACCTTC. The chain uses TRBV4-3 and TRBJ1-2; 9 positions agree with TRBD1. Germline assignment: CDR1 LGHNA and CDR2 YSLEER. The length of the CDR3 is 16 residues. Trimming at V came to 0 bases and at J to 8 bases, leaving 10 bases not matched to a gene.

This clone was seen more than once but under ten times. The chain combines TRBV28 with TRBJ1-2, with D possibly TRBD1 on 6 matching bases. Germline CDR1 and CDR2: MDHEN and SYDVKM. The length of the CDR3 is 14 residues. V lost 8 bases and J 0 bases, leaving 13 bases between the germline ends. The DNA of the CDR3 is TGTGCCAGCGCGAAGGGGGTGGCTAACTATGGCTACACCTTC. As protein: CASAKGVANYGYTF.

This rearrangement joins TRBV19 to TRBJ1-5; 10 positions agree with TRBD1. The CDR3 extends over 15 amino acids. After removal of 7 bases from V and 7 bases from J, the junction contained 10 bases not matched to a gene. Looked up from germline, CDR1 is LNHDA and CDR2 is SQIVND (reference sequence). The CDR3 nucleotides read TGTGCCAGTATCCCGGACAGGGGGACGGACCAGCCCCAGCATTTT. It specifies CASIPDRGTDQPQHF.

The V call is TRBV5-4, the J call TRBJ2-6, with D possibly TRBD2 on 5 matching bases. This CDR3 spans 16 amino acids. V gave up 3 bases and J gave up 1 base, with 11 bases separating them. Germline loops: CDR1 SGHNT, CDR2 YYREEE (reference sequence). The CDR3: CASSSRGRSGANVLTF. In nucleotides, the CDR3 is TGTGCCAGCAGCTCCCGTGGGAGATCTGGGGCCAACGTCCTGACTTTC.

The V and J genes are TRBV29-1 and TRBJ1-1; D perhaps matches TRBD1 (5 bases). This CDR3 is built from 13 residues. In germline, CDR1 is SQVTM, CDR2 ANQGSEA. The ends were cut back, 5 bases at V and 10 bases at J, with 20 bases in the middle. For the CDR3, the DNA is TGCAGCGTTCCGGCAGGGATAAACGAAGGAGCTTTCTTT. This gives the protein CSVPAGINEGAFF.